This TCR beta chain was recovered during a study of T cells in Graves' hyperthyroidism and ophthalmopathy. Amplification targeted TCR beta CDR3 regions from RNA transcripts. HTBI primers drove first-round RT-PCR of the TCR CDR3. Via MiXCR, TCRdb re-called the multiplex PCR reads, giving one row per CDR3 protein. The data show 480,000 or so distinct CDR3 sequences, over 45% seen once. Diagnostic assessment was based on clinical symptoms, serum thyroxine and TRAb, thyroid ultrasound and orbital computed tomography. The CDR3 sequence is 14 residues long. The germline V gene has CDR1 LNHNV and CDR2 YYDKDF (reference sequence). With V trimmed by 5 bases and J by 3 bases, 5 bases remained unmatched. Study results and limitations: Onset of ophthalmopathy came a median approximately 6 months after the model predicted it. In the blood, most expanded thyroid clonotypes above 0.001 appeared as well. Ophthalmopathy stood apart from stable hyperthyroidism in a 13 V-J model.

Of note for this clonotype: The antigen is not known.

Source material: peripheral blood or thyroid tissue (not recorded which). The chain employs TRBV15 and TRBJ2-5; TRBD1 matches at 8 bases. The TCR was taken from an adult woman with Graves' disease, either hyperthyroidism or ophthalmopathy (not recorded which). The chain's CDR3 is CATSPHRGEETQYF. The CDR3 nucleotides read TGTGCCACCAGCCCTCACAGGGGGGAAGAGACCCAGTACTTC.